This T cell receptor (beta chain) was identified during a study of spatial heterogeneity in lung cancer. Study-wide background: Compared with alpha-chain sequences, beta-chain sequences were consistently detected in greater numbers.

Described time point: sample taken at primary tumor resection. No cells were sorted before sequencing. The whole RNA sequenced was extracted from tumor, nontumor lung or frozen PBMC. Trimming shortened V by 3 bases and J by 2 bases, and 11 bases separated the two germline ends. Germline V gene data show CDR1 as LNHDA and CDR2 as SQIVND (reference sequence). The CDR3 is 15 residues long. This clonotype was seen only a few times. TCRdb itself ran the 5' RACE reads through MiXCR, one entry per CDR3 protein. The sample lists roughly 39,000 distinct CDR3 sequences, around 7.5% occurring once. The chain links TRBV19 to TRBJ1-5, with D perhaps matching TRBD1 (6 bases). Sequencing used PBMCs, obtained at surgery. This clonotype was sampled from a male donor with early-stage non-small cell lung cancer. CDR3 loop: CASSMTQGRNQPQHF. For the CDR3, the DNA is TGTGCCAGTAGTATGACCCAGGGGCGCAATCAGCCCCAGCATTTT.